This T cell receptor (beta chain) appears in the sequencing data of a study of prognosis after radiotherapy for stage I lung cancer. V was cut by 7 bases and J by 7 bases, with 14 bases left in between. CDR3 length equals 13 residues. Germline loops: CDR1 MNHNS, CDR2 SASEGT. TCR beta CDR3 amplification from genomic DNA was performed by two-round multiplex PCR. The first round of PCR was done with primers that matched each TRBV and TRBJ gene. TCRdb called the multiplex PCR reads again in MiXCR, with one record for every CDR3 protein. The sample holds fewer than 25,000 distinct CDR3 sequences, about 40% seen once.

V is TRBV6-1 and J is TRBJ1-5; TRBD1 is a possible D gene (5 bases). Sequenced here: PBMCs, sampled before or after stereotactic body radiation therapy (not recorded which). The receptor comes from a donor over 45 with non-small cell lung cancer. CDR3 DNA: TGTGCCAGCATGAGGGGTTCAGGACAGCCCCAGCATTTT. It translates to CASMRGSGQPQHF.